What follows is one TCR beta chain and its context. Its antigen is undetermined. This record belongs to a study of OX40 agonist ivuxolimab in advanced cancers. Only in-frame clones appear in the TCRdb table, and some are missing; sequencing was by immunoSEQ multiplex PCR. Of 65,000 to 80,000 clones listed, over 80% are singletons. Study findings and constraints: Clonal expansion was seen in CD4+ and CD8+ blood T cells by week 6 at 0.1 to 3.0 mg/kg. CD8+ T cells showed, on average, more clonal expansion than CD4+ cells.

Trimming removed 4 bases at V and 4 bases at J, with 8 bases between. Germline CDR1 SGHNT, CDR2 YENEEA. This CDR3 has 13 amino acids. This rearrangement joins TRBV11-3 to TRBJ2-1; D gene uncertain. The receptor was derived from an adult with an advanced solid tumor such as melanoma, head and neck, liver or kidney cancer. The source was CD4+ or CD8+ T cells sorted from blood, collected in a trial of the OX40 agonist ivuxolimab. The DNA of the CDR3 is TGTGCCAGCAGCTCAACTATTTACAATGAGCAGTTCTTC. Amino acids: CASSSTIYNEQFF.